The 21 T cell receptor beta chains reported below all come from one sample, sequenced in a study of T cell repertoires in cytomegalovirus infection. These TCRs' antigens remain unknown. TCRdb used MiXCR to reprocess the reads, holding one entry per CDR3 protein. The sample contains 370,000 or so distinct CDR3 sequences, roughly 34% of which appear only once. The sequenced sample was cultured PBMCs, obtained from culture after CMV antigen stimulation. Receptor source: a human donor in good health (CMV status not recorded). Some clones in this sample may be carry-over from other donors' samples.

This clonotype was seen more than once but under ten times. The gene calls are TRBV4-1 and TRBJ2-5, with TRBD2 matching 10 bases. Trimming took 1 base from V and 0 from J; bases not matched to a gene: 8. The CDR3 sequence is 18 residues long. The V gene's germline CDR1 is MGHRA and CDR2 YSYEKL. The CDR3 DNA reads as TGCGCCAGCAGCCAAGGCTTCAGGAGCGGGAGGGACCAAGAGACCCAGTACTTC. Translating it yields CASSQGFRSGRDQETQYF.

This clonotype was seen a few times. The genes are TRBV4-3 and TRBJ2-2; 9 bases map to TRBD1. CDR1 is LGHNA and CDR2 is YSLEER in the germline V gene. The CDR3 spans 16 residues. V lost 1 base, J lost 5 bases, and 5 bases stayed unmatched. CDR3 amino acids: CASSQAGTGITGELFF. The CDR3 nucleotides are TGCGCCAGCAGCCAAGCCGGGACAGGGATAACCGGGGAGCTGTTTTTT.

V is TRBV5-1 and J is TRBJ2-1; 10 nucleotides line up with TRBD2. The J segment lost 8 bases and the V segment lost 1 base, leaving 9 bases of the junction unmatched. CDR1 and CDR2 (germline): SGHRS, YFSETQ. The CDR3 is 16 amino acids. This CDR3 reads CASSLKLAGVSDEQFF. The CDR3 DNA reads TGCGCCAGCAGCTTGAAGCTAGCGGGAGTTTCTGATGAGCAGTTCTTC.

V is TRBV10-3 and J is TRBJ2-1; TRBD1 matches at 9 bases. The germline gives CDR1 ENHRY, CDR2 SYGVKD. The CDR3 contains 15 residues. V shed 10 bases, J shed 8 bases, and the junction held 15 bases outside the gene matches. CDR3 nucleotide sequence: TGTGCCACTAGAACCGGGACAGGGCAGAGGGATGAGCAGTTCTTC. Translation gives CATRTGTGQRDEQFF.

This clonotype has more than one count but fewer than ten. The gene calls are TRBV4-1 and TRBJ1-5, with D possibly being TRBD1 (6 bases). Trimming pared 0 bases from V and 7 bases from J, leaving 13 bases between. Germline values: CDR1 MGHRA, CDR2 YSYEKL. CDR3 length: 15 residues. CDR3 residues: CASSQDLSGAQPQHF. The CDR3 nucleotides read TGCGCCAGCAGCCAAGATCTGTCAGGGGCCCAGCCCCAGCATTTT.

This clonotype has ten or more counts. The V gene is TRBV7-2, the J gene TRBJ2-7; D remains unclear. Germline-derived CDR1 and CDR2 are SGHTA and FQGNSA. The V and J ends lost 6 bases and 0 bases respectively, with 12 bases between them. The CDR3 has 14 residues. CDR3 sequence reads: CASSITASSYEQYV. The CDR3 DNA reads TGTGCCAGCAGTATTACGGCGAGCTCCTACGAGCAGTACGTC.

There are a few counts of this clonotype. The chain couples TRBV4-1 to TRBJ1-2; TRBD1 matches 10 bases. Trimming cost V 5 bases and J 6 bases; bases outside gene matches: 9. Germline CDR1 reads MGHRA; CDR2 reads YSYEKL. CDR3 length: 15 amino acids. The CDR3 DNA sequence: TGCGCCAGCAGCTTTACCGGGACAGGGGAAGATGGCTACACCTTC. This encodes CASSFTGTGEDGYTF.

This clonotype occurred many times. This rearrangement joins TRBV7-9 to TRBJ2-3, with no clear D. The CDR3 consists of 12 residues. Looked up from germline, CDR1 is SEHNR and CDR2 is FQNEAQ (reference sequence). Trimming pared 2 bases from V and 4 bases from J, leaving 4 bases between. CDR3 sequence reads: CASSLMADTQYF. The CDR3 DNA sequence: TGTGCCAGCAGCTTAATGGCAGATACGCAGTATTTT.

This clonotype is medium-sized (0.01 to 0.1%) within its sample. The chain employs TRBV7-2 and TRBJ1-1; D gene unclear. Germline V gives CDR1 SGHTA, CDR2 FQGNSA. V lost 5 bases and J lost 6, with 16 bases in between. The CDR3 consists of 14 residues. CDR3 sequence: CASSPSPVTAEAFF. CDR3 DNA: TGTGCCAGCAGCCCGAGTCCAGTTACGGCTGAAGCTTTCTTT.

The chain links TRBV6-5 to TRBJ2-7; D might be TRBD2 (5 bases). The germline V and J ends were trimmed by 7 bases and 3 bases, with 13 bases remaining between them. The CDR3 is 13 residues long. Germline CDR1 is MNHEY and CDR2 is SVGAGI. The CDR3, as DNA: TGTGCCAGCATTTCAGCGGTGAGCTACGAGCAGTACTTC. Amino acids: CASISAVSYEQYF.

The genes are TRBV30 and TRBJ1-5, with 7 bases identical to TRBD1. Trimming removed 1 base from V and 4 bases from J; junction bases left unmatched: 10. The V gene's germline CDR1 is GTSNPN and CDR2 SVGIG (reference sequence). This CDR3 comprises 16 residues. The CDR3 sequence: CAWSAPDRADNQPQHF. CDR3 sequence (DNA): TGTGCCTGGAGTGCTCCCGACAGGGCCGATAATCAGCCCCAGCATTTT. Looking up the rest from reference TRBV30 and TRBJ1-5 gives the full variable domain: SQTIHQWPATLVQPVGSPLSLECTVEGTSNPNLYWYRQAAGRGLQLLFYSVGIGQISSEVPQNLSASRPQDRQFILSSKKLLLSDSGFYLCAWSAPDRADNQPQHFGDGTRLSIL.

This rearrangement joins TRBV20-1 to TRBJ1-5, with unresolved D. V shed 4 bases and J shed 1 base, with 11 bases lying between them. The CDR3 is made up of 14 amino acids. Germline CDR1 and CDR2: DFQATT and SNEGSKA (reference sequence). CDR3 bases: TGCAGTGCTAAGAGACAACTCAGCAATCAGCCCCAGCATTTT. Its translation is CSAKRQLSNQPQHF.

The V and J genes are TRBV12-3 or TRBV12-4 and TRBJ1-5; D remains unclear. With 4 bases removed from V and 0 bases from J, the gap between germline ends came to 7 bases. The CDR3 totals 14 residues. The CDR3 coding sequence is TGTGCCAGCAGTTACCACAGTAGCAATCAGCCCCAGCATTTT. It is translated as CASSYHSSNQPQHF.

In this sample, this clonotype turned up many times. The CDR3 region is CSARGHVAANEQFF. The CDR3 coding sequence is TGCAGTGCTAGAGGCCACGTGGCGGCCAATGAGCAGTTCTTC. The V gene is TRBV20-1, the J gene TRBJ2-1, with D hard to call. The CDR3 loop spans 14 amino acids. CDR1 and CDR2 (germline): DFQATT, SNEGSKA (reference sequence). The ends were cut back, 1 base at V and 6 bases at J, with 13 bases in the middle.

The chain couples TRBV4-3 to TRBJ1-5; D gene uncertain. Trimming removed 0 bases from V and 4 bases from J, with 7 bases in between. The CDR3 length is 14 residues. Germline V gives CDR1 LGHNA, CDR2 YSLEER. CDR3 loop: CASSQDLVNQPQHF. The CDR3 DNA follows: TGCGCCAGCAGCCAAGATCTAGTTAATCAGCCCCAGCATTTT.

The chain is built from TRBV7-3 and TRBJ2-3, with D possibly being TRBD1 (5 bases). The ends were cut back, 5 bases at V and 6 bases at J, with 12 bases in the middle. The CDR3 totals 13 residues. From germline, CDR1 is SGHTA and CDR2 FQGTGA. DNA for the CDR3: TGTGCCAGCAGCGCGCAGGGTGGGGATACGCAGTATTTT. As protein: CASSAQGGDTQYF.

This clonotype was detected only a few times. The V and J genes are TRBV20-1 and TRBJ1-2, with a weak D call TRBD1 (5 bases). V lost 0 bases to trimming and J lost 0 bases, with 11 bases between them. CDR3 length: 15 residues. The germline V gene has CDR1 DFQATT and CDR2 SNEGSKA (reference sequence). DNA of the CDR3: TGCAGTGCTAGAGATCCGACAGTCACTAACTATGGCTACACCTTC. It encodes CSARDPTVTNYGYTF.

This clonotype was seen only a few times. The chain is built from TRBV6-1 and TRBJ2-5; D unresolved. CDR3 length: 13 residues. Trimming stripped 3 bases from V and 7 bases from J, with 12 bases between. The germline V gene encodes CDR1 MNHNS and CDR2 SASEGT. CDR3 nucleotide sequence: TGTGCCAGCAGTGAGGGTGGTTCTGTGACCCAGTACTTC. This sequence encodes CASSEGGSVTQYF.

In its sample, this clonotype was seen many times. The rearrangement uses TRBV19 and TRBJ1-5; D perhaps matches TRBD1 (5 bases). V was trimmed by 1 base and J by 5 bases, leaving 15 bases between them. There are 16 residues in the CDR3. Germline CDR1 reads LNHDA; CDR2 reads SQIVND (reference sequence). The CDR3, as DNA: TGTGCCAGTAGTATAGCCTTTGACAGCGGACATCAGCCCCAGCATTTT. Protein sequence: CASSIAFDSGHQPQHF.

This clonotype was counted between two and nine times. The V call is TRBV11-2, the J call TRBJ2-3; TRBD2 matches 13 bases. Trimming cost V 4 bases and J 5 bases; bases outside gene matches: 9. The CDR3 contains 17 residues. Germline V gene lookup returns CDR1 SGHAT and CDR2 FQNNGV. CDR3 bases: TGTGCCAGCAGCTCCCGCCCCCGGACTAGCGGGAGAGATACGCAGTATTTT. Translated, it gives CASSSRPRTSGRDTQYF.

The chain recombines TRBV27 with TRBJ2-4, with a tentative D call TRBD1 (6 bases). CDR1 and CDR2 (germline): MNHEY, SMNVEV (reference sequence). Trimming removed 6 bases at V and 0 bases at J, with 24 bases between. The CDR3 is made up of 19 amino acids. The chain's CDR3 is CASRARLGTNFLAKNIQYF. CDR3 nucleotide sequence: TGTGCCAGCAGGGCCCGTCTCGGGACAAATTTTTTAGCCAAAAACATTCAGTACTTC.